What follows are 17 T cell receptor beta chains derived from one specimen sequenced in a study of identical twins (dated by TCRdb to between 2015 and 2016). Library generation was performed with 5' RACE. Sequencing took place on an Illumina HiSeq 2000. TCRdb applied fastp at Q25 and MiXCR to the public reads, then kept only in-frame beta chains. Rows with one shared CDR3 protein collapse into an entry with the most common genes and DNA. For this sample the table gives roughly 1,500,000 distinct CDR3 sequences, of which about 32% were detected only once. The ten largest clones capture under 0.35% of the sample. The sequencing input was cord blood. Receptor source: a newborn girl in good health.

The rearrangement links TRBV5-1 to TRBJ2-3; 11 bases are a match to TRBD2. The CDR3 has 16 amino acids. Germline values: CDR1 SGHRS, CDR2 YFSETQ. V shed 4 bases, J shed 5 bases, and the junction held 9 bases outside the gene matches. The CDR3 DNA reads TGCGCCAGCAGCAAGGGACTAGCGGCATTAGGAGATACGCAGTATTTT. This gives the protein CASSKGLAALGDTQYF.

About this clonotype itself: A much more abundant neighbour one base away suggests this may be a read error. The chain joins TRBV4-2 to TRBJ2-5; 10 bases align to TRBD1. The CDR3 totals 15 residues. Per the germline V gene, CDR1 is LGHNA and CDR2 is YNFKEQ. The CDR3 here is CVSSQDDRGHETQYF. The CDR3 DNA sequence: TGTGTCAGCAGCCAAGATGACAGGGGGCACGAGACCCAGTACTTC.

This clonotype turned up a few times. The V call is TRBV20-1, the J call TRBJ2-5, with 8 nucleotides matching TRBD1. V dropped 3 bases and J dropped 2; count of bases not matched to a gene: 2. Germline V gene sequence: CDR1 DFQATT, CDR2 SNEGSKA (reference sequence). The CDR3 spans 13 residues. The DNA of the CDR3 is TGCAGTGCTAGGCGACAGGGGCAAGAGACCCAGTACTTC. Translating it yields CSARRQGQETQYF.

The chain uses TRBV27 and TRBJ2-3; 11 positions match TRBD1. With 2 bases clipped from V and 3 bases from J, the junction kept 13 bases outside the gene matches. Germline V CDR1 and CDR2: MNHEY, SMNVEV (reference sequence). The CDR3 covers 19 residues. Here the CDR3 reads CASSLKSWTGGGGTDTQYF. The CDR3 bases are TGTGCCAGCAGTTTAAAGAGCTGGACAGGGGGCGGTGGGACAGATACGCAGTATTTT.

This clonotype was seen at least ten times. CDR3 in DNA: TGCGCCAGCAGCCCAGGACAGGGTAATGAAAAACTGTTTTTT. Its protein product is CASSPGQGNEKLFF. The chain links TRBV5-1 to TRBJ1-4, with TRBD1 matching over 8 bases. This CDR3 spans 14 amino acids. The germline CDR1 and CDR2 sequences are SGHRS and YFSETQ. Trimming removed 4 bases from V and 4 bases from J; junction bases left unmatched: 3.

The J gene is TRBJ1-3, the V gene TRBV20-1; D remains ambiguous. From germline, CDR1 is DFQATT and CDR2 SNEGSKA (reference sequence). With 2 bases removed from V and 9 bases from J, the gap between germline ends came to 11 bases. The CDR3 is 12 residues long. The CDR3 protein is CSARRTPGTIYF. The CDR3 region has the DNA TGCAGTGCTAGAAGGACCCCGGGCACCATATATTTT.

V is TRBV12-3 or TRBV12-4 and J is TRBJ1-5; D perhaps matches TRBD1 (6 bases). CDR3 size: 15 residues. Trimming stripped 3 bases from V and 4 bases from J, with 13 bases between. The CDR3 loop is CASSFRPRGNQPQHF. CDR3 nucleotides: TGTGCCAGCAGTTTCCGACCCAGGGGTAATCAGCCCCAGCATTTT.

This clonotype was seen a handful of times. This rearrangement joins TRBV20-1 to TRBJ2-1, with 13 bases that match TRBD2. This CDR3 spans 16 amino acids. Germline V gene lookup returns CDR1 DFQATT and CDR2 SNEGSKA (reference sequence). The V segment lost 0 bases and the J segment 7 bases; nucleotides outside the gene matches: 6. In DNA, the CDR3 is TGCAGTGCTAGAGACCGGACTAGCGGGAGATGGAATGAGCAGTTCTTC. Amino acid sequence: CSARDRTSGRWNEQFF.

The chain uses TRBV29-1 and TRBJ1-1; D uncertain. Germline assignment: CDR1 SQVTM and CDR2 ANQGSEA. Trimming shortened V by 5 bases and J by 1 base, and 11 bases separated the two germline ends. This CDR3 is built from 13 residues. The CDR3 spells CSVKRAPNTEAFF. CDR3 coding DNA: TGCAGCGTTAAAAGGGCCCCGAACACTGAAGCTTTCTTT.

This clonotype was observed a few times. The rearrangement joins TRBV29-1 to TRBJ1-1, with 7 bases matching TRBD1. CDR3 length: 17 residues. CDR1 is SQVTM, CDR2 ANQGSEA, per germline. Unmatched junction bases numbered 14, after V lost 4 bases and J lost 0 bases. The CDR3 DNA is TGCAGCGTTGGTGCCCTACAGGGGTGGGTCATGAACACTGAAGCTTTCTTT. This translates into CSVGALQGWVMNTEAFF.

This clonotype was picked up a small number of times. The rearrangement uses TRBV21-1 and TRBJ1-5; TRBD1 reflects the table's D call only, with no check against the DNA. TRBV21-1 is a recognized pseudogene. The CDR3 loop spans 19 amino acids. CDR3 coding DNA: TGTGCCAGCAGCAAACTCGACCGCGGGCGGACTCATAGCAATCAGCCCCAGCATTTT. Protein: CASSKLDRGRTHSNQPQHF.

This clonotype showed up just a few times. The chain has TRBV3-1 and TRBJ2-7; the D is unclear. Germline lookup yields CDR1 LGHDT and CDR2 YNNKEL (reference sequence). V shed 5 bases and J shed 0 bases, with 8 bases lying between them. The CDR3 totals 13 residues. The CDR3 coding sequence is TGTGCCAGCAGCTCACAATTCTCCTACGAGCAGTACTTC. Translating gives CASSSQFSYEQYF.

This clonotype was detected once. At one boundary the junction diverges from the germline segment, which might be a read error. CDR3 residues: CASSYSGSGTSTGTQYF. For the CDR3, the DNA is TGTGCCAGCAGTTACTCGGGTAGCGGGACTAGCACAGGTACGCAGTATTTT. J is TRBJ2-3 and V is TRBV6-5; 9 bases match TRBD2. The CDR3 length is 17 residues. CDR1 and CDR2 (germline): MNHEY, SVGAGI.

CDR3 in DNA: TGTGCCATCAGTGGGACTAGCGGGGGGACCGAGCAGTTCTTC. Protein sequence: CAISGTSGGTEQFF. The chain is built from TRBV10-3 and TRBJ2-1; 14 bases align to TRBD2. Germline trimming cut 4 bases from V and 10 bases from J; bases unmatched to any gene: 3. The CDR3 has 14 amino acids. Germline V gene sequence: CDR1 ENHRY, CDR2 SYGVKD.

In this sample, this clonotype turned up a few times. The V call is TRBV7-2, the J call TRBJ2-3; no reliable D call. This CDR3 has 13 residues. Germline values: CDR1 SGHTA, CDR2 FQGNSA. Trimming took 5 bases from V and 4 from J, leaving 10 bases between them. As DNA, the CDR3 is TGTGCCAGCAGCCCCTTTGGGGCAGATACGCAGTATTTT. This encodes CASSPFGADTQYF.

The V gene is TRBV20-1, the J gene TRBJ2-5, with 7 positions matching TRBD2. Matching the DNA end better, TRBJ2-7 makes the J call doubtful. The CDR3 has 14 amino acids. CDR1 and CDR2 from the germline V gene are DFQATT and SNEGSKA (reference sequence). The CDR3 DNA follows: TGCAGTGCTAGAGATATGCTAGCGGCCTACGAGCAGTACTTC. Translated: CSARDMLAAYEQYF.

Points on this clonotype: The junction differs from germline at one of its ends, possibly a read error. The chain employs TRBV20-1 and TRBJ1-2, with a weak D call TRBD1 (6 bases). Germline V CDR1 and CDR2: DFQATT, SNEGSKA (reference sequence). There are 16 residues in the CDR3. As DNA, the CDR3 is TGCAGTGCTAGTGAACCGAAAGACAGGCGGTTCTATGGCTACAACTTC. Translation: CSASEPKDRRFYGYNF.